Listed below are T cell receptor beta chains from one sample, sequenced in a study of T-cell memory formation after mild COVID-19. One entry per CDR3 protein results from TCRdb running MiXCR on the 5' RACE reads. The profile shows roughly 340,000 distinct CDR3 sequences, 20% to 25% of them singletons. Sequencing input: PBMCs or a T cell subset sorted from them (not recorded which). These receptor sequences come from a man between 18 and 35 years old who had mild COVID-19 (a few samples of this study predate the infection). Cell type and time point are not known. The CDR3 runs from the conserved cysteine through the conserved F or W. A D gene is named only where the DNA matches it firmly. Some rows have no size entry. The others give once, few or many, or a class for an expanded clone.

>TRBV4-2|19|TRBD2|few|TRBJ2-2
CASSQVIGLAGGENGELFF
TGTGCCAGCAGCCAAGTTATCGGCCTAGCGGGGGGTGAGAACGGGGAGCTGTTTTTT
>TRBV21-1|16|-|-|TRBJ2-5
CASSGPDRGRGVTQYF
TGTGCCAGCAGCGGACCCGACAGGGGGCGCGGCGTGACCCAGTACTTC
>TRBV5-6|14|-|-|TRBJ2-5
CASSSLMGGQTQYF
TGTGCCAGCAGCTCCCTAATGGGGGGGCAGACCCAGTACTTC
>TRBV27|14|-|-|TRBJ1-1
CASTQGGANTEAFF
TGTGCCAGCACCCAAGGGGGGGCGAACACTGAAGCTTTCTTT
>TRBV19|15|TRBD1|-|TRBJ1-5
CASARTGWLDQPQHF
TGTGCCAGTGCTCGGACAGGGTGGTTGGATCAGCCCCAGCATTTT
>TRBV12-3/TRBV12-4|14|TRBD1|-|TRBJ1-1
CASIAGGWGTEAFF
TGTGCCAGCATCGCAGGGGGCTGGGGCACTGAAGCTTTCTTT
>TRBV25-1|13|TRBD1|-|TRBJ2-1
CASDRQGVNEQFF
TGTGCCAGCGACAGACAGGGGGTCAATGAGCAGTTCTTC
>TRBV6-5|10|-|-|TRBJ1-6
CAAGGSPLHF
TGTGCCGCCGGGGGTTCACCCCTCCACTTT
>TRBV12-3/TRBV12-4|15|-|-|TRBJ1-3
CASTIRRVAGNTIYF
TGTGCCAGCACCATTCGTAGGGTTGCTGGAAACACCATATATTTT
>TRBV7-9|13|-|few|TRBJ2-7
CASSLTLGFEQYF
TGTGCCAGCAGCTTAACCCTGGGTTTCGAGCAGTACTTC
>TRBV12-3/TRBV12-4|17|-|-|TRBJ1-1
CASSLSAGGVLDTEAFF
TGTGCCAGCAGTTTATCCGCCGGGGGCGTATTGGACACTGAAGCTTTCTTT
>TRBV2|13|-|few|TRBJ2-2
CASNPTNTGELFF
TGTGCCAGCAACCCCACGAACACCGGGGAGCTGTTTTTT
>TRBV5-1|15|TRBD2|-|TRBJ2-7
CASRSLAEATYEQYF
TGCGCCAGCAGATCTCTAGCGGAGGCCACCTACGAGCAGTACTTC
>TRBV3-1|16|-|-|TRBJ2-3
CASSSHVAGSTDTQYF
TGTGCCAGCAGCTCTCATGTGGCGGGGAGCACAGATACGCAGTATTTT
>TRBV7-2|15|TRBD1|few|TRBJ2-3
CASSVSGTVPDTQYF
TGTGCCAGCTCCGTCTCCGGGACAGTCCCCGATACGCAGTATTTT
>TRBV7-2|17|-|-|TRBJ2-5
CASSPATSSQGGETQYF
TGTGCCAGCAGCCCGGCGACTAGCTCCCAGGGGGGAGAGACCCAGTACTTC
>TRBV6-6|14|-|few|TRBJ2-3
CASRAQSQTDTQYF
TGTGCCAGCAGGGCCCAAAGCCAAACAGATACGCAGTATTTT
>TRBV7-2|13|-|-|TRBJ1-1
CASSLAEGSEAFF
TGTGCCAGCAGCTTAGCGGAAGGTTCTGAAGCTTTCTTT
>TRBV7-2|15|-|-|TRBJ1-2
CASSHDGPRPYGYTF
TGTGCCAGCAGCCACGACGGACCGCGACCCTATGGCTACACCTTC
>TRBV7-2|16|-|many|TRBJ2-3
CASSLGAELSTDTQYF
TGTGCCAGCAGCTTAGGTGCGGAGCTTAGCACAGATACGCAGTATTTT
>TRBV20-1|14|TRBD1|-|TRBJ1-2
CSATGQGAYYGYTF
TGCAGTGCGACGGGACAGGGGGCATACTATGGCTACACCTTC
>TRBV7-2|15|TRBD2|many|TRBJ2-3
CASSYSGGETDTQYF
TGTGCCAGCAGCTATAGCGGGGGGGAGACAGATACGCAGTATTTT
>TRBV6-2/TRBV6-3|13|TRBD1|few|TRBJ1-2
CATQSGQGVGYTF
TGTGCCACCCAGTCGGGACAGGGAGTCGGCTACACCTTC
>TRBV5-5|14|TRBD1|few|TRBJ2-5
CASSTTTGKETQYF
TGTGCCAGCAGCACCACGACAGGGAAAGAGACCCAGTACTTC
>TRBV25-1|16|-|-|TRBJ1-2
CASSEGEITSGYGYTF
TGTGCCAGCAGTGAAGGAGAGATCACCAGCGGCTATGGCTACACCTTC
>TRBV6-2/TRBV6-3|14|TRBD1|-|TRBJ2-1
CASSYETGGNEQFF
TGTGCCAGCAGTTACGAGACAGGGGGCAATGAGCAGTTCTTC
>TRBV5-1|13|-|few|TRBJ1-2
CASSFEVDYGYTF
TGCGCCAGCAGCTTTGAGGTCGACTATGGCTACACCTTC
>TRBV2|16|-|few|TRBJ2-3
CASTLGGLADTDTQYF
TGTGCCAGCACCCTAGGGGGGCTAGCGGACACAGATACGCAGTATTTT
>TRBV6-2/TRBV6-3|14|-|-|TRBJ2-3
CASSSPGAGDTQYF
TGTGCCAGCAGTTCGCCGGGAGCAGGCGATACGCAGTATTTT
>TRBV29-1|14|-|few|TRBJ2-2
CSVEDGLNTGELFF
TGCAGCGTTGAAGATGGACTGAACACCGGGGAGCTGTTTTTT
>TRBV5-1|17|TRBD1|-|TRBJ1-1
CASSLAPPGGQNTEAFF
TGCGCCAGCAGCTTGGCCCCGCCAGGGGGCCAGAACACTGAAGCTTTCTTT
>TRBV10-3|13|-|-|TRBJ1-1
CAISESRATEAFF
TGTGCCATCAGTGAGTCGCGGGCCACTGAAGCTTTCTTT
>TRBV3-1|17|-|few|TRBJ1-2
CASSQAASEQAIYGYTF
TGTGCCAGCAGCCAAGCGGCTTCGGAACAGGCGATCTATGGCTACACCTTC
>TRBV6-5|15|-|many|TRBJ2-1
CASSYGFGDYNEQFF
TGTGCCAGCAGTTATGGGTTTGGGGACTACAATGAGCAGTTCTTC
>TRBV5-1|14|TRBD1|-|TRBJ1-1
CASSGGQGRTEAFF
TGCGCCAGCAGCGGGGGACAGGGGAGGACTGAAGCTTTCTTT
>TRBV20-1|14|-|many|TRBJ2-5
CSARDEGGQETQYF
TGCAGTGCTAGAGATGAGGGGGGACAAGAGACCCAGTACTTC
>TRBV11-2|13|-|many|TRBJ2-5
CASSRGVVETQYF
TGTGCCAGCAGCCGGGGAGTAGTCGAGACCCAGTACTTC
>TRBV3-2|14|-|-|TRBJ2-1
CASSEGGRVNEQFF
TGTGCCAGCAGCGAGGGGGGTAGGGTCAATGAGCAGTTCTTC
>TRBV7-2|13|-|-|TRBJ2-4
CASISPAKNIQYF
TGTGCCAGCATCTCACCAGCCAAAAACATTCAGTACTTC
>TRBV29-1|10|TRBD1|-|TRBJ2-1
CSVSRDRGFF
TGCAGCGTTTCCCGGGACAGGGGGTTCTTC
>TRBV3-1|16|TRBD2|-|TRBJ2-2
CASSPWTSGGFGELFF
TGTGCCAGCAGCCCGTGGACTAGCGGGGGGTTCGGGGAGCTGTTTTTT
>TRBV4-3|17|-|-|TRBJ1-4
CASSQGPWSATNEKLFF
TGCGCCAGCAGCCAAGGCCCTTGGTCAGCAACTAATGAAAAACTGTTTTTT
>TRBV5-1|15|TRBD1|-|TRBJ2-1
CASSQGGQGGYEQFF
TGCGCCAGCAGCCAAGGGGGACAGGGGGGTTATGAGCAGTTCTTC
>TRBV20-1|15|-|-|TRBJ2-3
CSANAPGGSADTQYF
TGCAGTGCTAATGCTCCTGGGGGGTCCGCAGATACGCAGTATTTT